One sample yielded the 23 T cell receptor beta chains listed below, sequenced in a study of shared clonotypes between healthy human individuals. Clones were read by immunoSEQ multiplex PCR, and TCRdb kept only the in-frame ones, dropping some. The sample carries hundreds of thousands of clones, 95% to 97% recorded once. CD45RO-negative CD8 cells positively selected for CCR7 made up the naive population, which excluded terminally differentiated effector memory CD45RA+ cells. The source material was naive CD8+ T cells sorted from blood. These receptors were collected from a woman aged 25-40 years in good health.

The sample holds a few counts of this clone. The identical CDR3 is also encoded by other nucleotide sequences in the sample. The gene calls are TRBV29-1 and TRBJ2-7; the D call may be TRBD1 or TRBD2 (5 bases each). The V gene's germline CDR1 is SQVTM and CDR2 ANQGSEA. V shed 7 bases and J shed 3 bases, with 10 bases lying between them. CDR3 size: 11 residues. The CDR3 DNA reads as TGCAGCGCCCGGGACGGCTACGAGCAGTACTTC. Encoded protein: CSARDGYEQYF.

J is TRBJ1-5 and V is TRBV19, with a weak D call TRBD1 (5 bases). Germline V gives CDR1 LNHDA, CDR2 SQIVND (reference sequence). The CDR3 is 13 amino acids. V was pared by 5 bases and J by 8 bases, with 13 bases between. This CDR3 reads CASSYKGPEPQHF. DNA of the CDR3: TGTGCCAGTAGTTATAAGGGGCCGGAGCCCCAGCATTTT.

This clone occurred once. The same CDR3 arises from other DNA sequences in this sample as well. This chain links TRBV28 with TRBJ2-7; D unclear. The V end lost 3 bases, the J end lost 5 bases, and 5 bases lay between the germline ends. The CDR3 is 11 amino acids. Germline lookup yields CDR1 MDHEN and CDR2 SYDVKM. The CDR3 region is CASSFGHEQYF. In DNA form, the CDR3 reads TGTGCCAGCAGTTTTGGGCACGAGCAGTACTTC.

This chain uses TRBV4-1 with TRBJ2-2; D is unresolved. This CDR3 contains 14 residues. V lost 4 bases and J lost 3, with 9 bases in between. CDR1 and CDR2 (germline): MGHRA, YSYEKL. The CDR3 nucleotides read TGCGCCAGCAGCCTTCGGAGAGACACCGGGGAGCTGTTTTTT. Protein sequence: CASSLRRDTGELFF.

This clone was recorded once. This chain's CDR3 is CASSPLGQGEFF. CDR3 in DNA: TGTGCCAGCAGTCCCCTCGGACAGGGGGAGTTCTTC. This sequence joins TRBV2 and TRBJ2-1, with 10 bases matching TRBD1. V trimming: 5 bases; J trimming: 14 bases; junction bases outside the gene matches: 6. The CDR3 runs 12 residues. The germline V gene encodes CDR1 SNHLY and CDR2 FYNNEI.

The chain combines TRBV27 with TRBJ2-7; maybe TRBD1 (6 bases). The V and J ends lost 5 bases and 5 bases respectively, with 16 bases between them. This CDR3 is 14 amino acids long. Looked up from germline, CDR1 is MNHEY and CDR2 is SMNVEV (reference sequence). The chain's CDR3 is CASSPTGLEDEQYF. The DNA of the CDR3 is TGTGCCAGCAGTCCCACAGGGCTTGAAGACGAGCAGTACTTC.

This chain joins TRBV15 and TRBJ1-5, with D possibly matching TRBD1 (6 bases). Germline V gene lookup returns CDR1 LNHNV and CDR2 YYDKDF (reference sequence). Trimming removed 0 bases at V and 9 bases at J, with 33 bases between. The CDR3 contains 21 residues. CDR3 residues: CATSRDRISHLDSEGDGPQHF. For the CDR3, the DNA is TGTGCCACCAGCAGAGATCGTATTAGTCATTTGGACAGCGAAGGGGATGGGCCCCAGCATTTT. Together with reference TRBV15 and TRBJ1-5, the CDR3 gives the full variable domain: DAMVIQNPRYQVTQFGKPVTLSCSQTLNHNVMYWYQQKSSQAPKLLFHYYDKDFNNEADTPDNFQSRRPNTSFCFLDIRSPGLGDTAMYLCATSRDRISHLDSEGDGPQHFGDGTRLSIL.

The CDR3: CASSLGPTYTEAFF. In nucleotides, the CDR3 is TGTGCCAGCAGTTTAGGTCCGACCTACACTGAAGCTTTCTTT. This sequence joins TRBV28 and TRBJ1-1, with D unresolved. The CDR3 runs 14 residues. The germline V gene has CDR1 MDHEN and CDR2 SYDVKM. V dropped 2 bases and J dropped 3 bases, with 10 bases sitting between them. The full variable domain, its missing parts supplied by reference TRBV28 and TRBJ1-1, is DVKVTQSSRYLVKRTGEKVFLECVQDMDHENMFWYRQDPGLGLRLIYFSYDVKMKEKGDIPEGYSVSREKKERFSLILESASTNQTSMYLCASSLGPTYTEAFFGQGTRLTVV.

The chain joins TRBV7-9 to TRBJ2-7; no firm D call. The CDR3 runs to 13 residues. V was cut by 6 bases and J by 7 bases, with 16 bases left in between. Germline-derived CDR1 and CDR2 are SEHNR and FQNEAQ (reference sequence). The chain's CDR3 is CASRTSAPAEQYF. The DNA of the CDR3 is TGTGCCAGCAGGACCTCGGCCCCGGCGGAGCAGTACTTC. The variable domain in full, completed from reference TRBV7-9 and TRBJ2-7, reads DTGVSQNPRHKITKRGQNVTFRCDPISEHNRLYWYRQTLGQGPEFLTYFQNEAQLEKSRLLSDRFSAERPKGSFSTLEIQRTEQGDSAMYLCASRTSAPAEQYFGPGTRLTVT.

The chain joins TRBV6-8 to TRBJ1-2; no definite D call. Trimming removed 5 bases at V and 4 bases at J, with 20 bases between. The V gene's germline CDR1 is MNHGY and CDR2 SAAAGT. The CDR3 totals 16 residues. The CDR3: CASSISVRRKTYGYTF. CDR3 sequence (DNA): TGTGCCAGCAGTATATCGGTACGCAGAAAGACCTATGGCTACACCTTC.

The V and J genes are TRBV7-2 and TRBJ2-6; D is uncertain. The CDR3 loop spans 16 amino acids. CDR1 and CDR2 from the germline V gene are SGHTA and FQGNSA. The V and J ends lost 2 bases and 4 bases respectively, with 12 bases between them. CDR3: CASSLPPSAGANVLTF. CDR3 sequence (DNA): TGTGCCAGCAGCTTACCCCCCAGTGCGGGGGCCAACGTCCTGACTTTC.

The chain links TRBV7-9 to TRBJ2-5; 7 bases are shared with TRBD1. Germline V gene lookup returns CDR1 SEHNR and CDR2 FQNEAQ (reference sequence). The CDR3 length is 15 residues. Trimming at V came to 1 base and at J to 3 bases, leaving 5 bases not matched to a gene. Here the CDR3 reads CASSLGQGEEETQYF. CDR3 nucleotide sequence: TGTGCCAGCAGCTTAGGACAGGGAGAAGAAGAGACCCAGTACTTC.

This sequence joins TRBV4-1 and TRBJ2-1; no definite D call. Looked up from germline, CDR1 is MGHRA and CDR2 is YSYEKL. V lost 4 bases and J 8 bases, leaving 18 bases between the germline ends. The CDR3 has 15 residues. DNA of the CDR3: TGCGCCAGCAGCCTCAGGCTTCACCGGAACCATGAGCAGTTCTTC. Its translation: CASSLRLHRNHEQFF.

Only a few counts were recorded for this clone. The rearrangement joins TRBV19 to TRBJ1-5; TRBD1 aligns across 7 bases. Germline CDR1 LNHDA, CDR2 SQIVND (reference sequence). V trimming: 7 bases; J trimming: 2 bases; junction bases outside the gene matches: 8. The CDR3 totals 15 residues. CDR3 loop: CASTPAGTGNQPQHF. Here the CDR3 DNA reads TGTGCCAGTACCCCCGCCGGGACAGGCAATCAGCCCCAGCATTTT.

The chain combines TRBV6-5 with TRBJ2-1; perhaps TRBD2 as D (5 bases). This CDR3 has 15 amino acids. Trimming cost V 0 bases and J 3 bases, with 9 bases left between them. Germline CDR1 reads MNHEY; CDR2 reads SVGAGI. The CDR3 sequence: CASSYSGGGYNEQFF. CDR3 in DNA: TGTGCCAGCAGTTACTCGGGCGGAGGCTACAATGAGCAGTTCTTC.

The chain employs TRBV5-4 and TRBJ2-3, with 12 bases lining up with TRBD2. J gave up 4 bases and V 4 bases, and 4 bases lay outside the gene matches. The CDR3 totals 15 residues. The germline V gene encodes CDR1 SGHNT and CDR2 YYREEE (reference sequence). CDR3 coding DNA: TGTGCCAGCAGCCTCCTAGCGGGAGGGCCAGATACGCAGTATTTT. It yields the protein CASSLLAGGPDTQYF. The variable domain in full, with the rest retrieved from reference TRBV5-4 and TRBJ2-3, is ETGVTQSPTHLIKTRGQQVTLRCSSQSGHNTVSWYQQALGQGPQFIFQYYREEENGRGNFPPRFSGLQFPNYSSELNVNALELDDSALYLCASSLLAGGPDTQYFGPGTRLTVL.

The chain links TRBV7-8 to TRBJ1-2; no clear D. The CDR3 has 15 amino acids. Trimming took off 2 bases at V and 4 bases at J, with 14 bases between the two ends. CDR1 is SGHVS, CDR2 FQNEAQ, per germline. This CDR3 reads CASSLWRELGYGYTF. CDR3 sequence (DNA): TGTGCCAGCAGCTTATGGAGGGAACTCGGCTATGGCTACACCTTC. The whole variable domain, remainder taken from reference TRBV7-8 and TRBJ1-2, is GAGVSQSPRYKVAKRGQDVALRCDPISGHVSLFWYQQALGQGPEFLTYFQNEAQLDKSGLPSDRFFAERPEGSVSTLKIQRTQQEDSAVYLCASSLWRELGYGYTFGSGTRLTVV.

The chain recombines TRBV28 with TRBJ1-1; D is perhaps TRBD1 (5 bases). Trimming took off 6 bases at V and 4 bases at J, with 12 bases between the two ends. Looked up from germline, CDR1 is MDHEN and CDR2 is SYDVKM. The CDR3 runs to 13 residues. CDR3 coding DNA: TGTGCCAGCAGGCGGGGACGGGGCACTGAAGCTTTCTTT. Residues: CASRRGRGTEAFF.

In regard to this clone: This CDR3 is also generated by other DNA sequences in the sample. The V call is TRBV28, the J call TRBJ2-5; D remains unclear. This CDR3 has 11 amino acids. Per the germline V gene, CDR1 is MDHEN and CDR2 is SYDVKM. With 6 bases removed from V and 0 bases from J, the gap between germline ends came to 2 bases. CDR3: CASSYQETQYF. The CDR3 DNA follows: TGTGCCAGCAGCTACCAAGAGACCCAGTACTTC.

The chain couples TRBV14 to TRBJ2-7, with 7 bases that match TRBD1. J lost 3 bases, V lost 6 bases, and 5 bases had no gene match. CDR3 length: 13 amino acids. Germline CDR1 and CDR2: SGHDN and FVKESK. The CDR3 region has the DNA TGTGCCAGCAGGCGAGGGGGCTTCTACGAGCAGTACTTC. As protein: CASRRGGFYEQYF.

V usage is TRBV10-3 and J usage is TRBJ2-7; D ambiguous. The CDR3 loop spans 14 amino acids. Germline CDR1 reads ENHRY; CDR2 reads SYGVKD. The V end lost 4 bases, the J end lost 3 bases, and 13 bases lay between the germline ends. CDR3 bases: TGTGCCATCAGTGGGGCCTCTGGGAACTACGAGCAGTACTTC. This codes for CAISGASGNYEQYF.

The chain employs TRBV27 and TRBJ1-1, with 7 bases aligning to TRBD1. Germline loops: CDR1 MNHEY, CDR2 SMNVEV (reference sequence). Unmatched junction bases numbered 4, after V lost 0 bases and J lost 6 bases. The CDR3 runs to 14 residues. The CDR3 coding sequence is TGTGCCAGCAGTTTATCAGGGGGCGTCCCTGAAGCTTTCTTT. This translates into CASSLSGGVPEAFF.

V gene TRBV27 combines with J gene TRBJ2-3, with 7 bases lining up with TRBD2. With 6 bases clipped from V and 3 bases from J, the junction kept 12 bases outside the gene matches. CDR1 is MNHEY and CDR2 is SMNVEV in the germline V gene (reference sequence). This CDR3 has 16 amino acids. The CDR3 region is CASRPHTGGGTDTQYF. The CDR3 DNA follows: TGTGCCAGCAGACCCCACACGGGAGGCGGGACAGATACGCAGTATTTT.